This paragraph reports one T cell receptor (beta chain). Its target is not known. From germline, CDR1 is LGHNA and CDR2 YSLEER. The ends lost 1 base at V and 4 bases at J; junction bases unmatched: 15. The CDR3 runs 20 residues. TCRdb's copy holds only in-frame clones and misses some; the assay was immunoSEQ multiplex PCR. The sample contains around 150,000 clones, more than 65% of which appear only once. The data were obtained in a study of cytotoxic CD8 clonotypes in ibrutinib-treated CLL. Findings of the study overall: Under treatment, the uncommon public clonotypes either contracted or remained stable.

The V call is TRBV4-3, the J call TRBJ2-6, with TRBD1 matching 8 bases. The specimen comprised PBMCs, sampled after 12 months of ibrutinib treatment. The sequence derives from a human donor with chronic lymphocytic leukemia. This chain's CDR3 is CASSQVLLGQGARGANVLTF. The CDR3 DNA sequence: TGCGCCAGCAGCCAAGTCTTACTAGGGCAGGGGGCGCGGGGGGCCAACGTCCTGACTTTC.